Listed here is a single T cell receptor (beta chain). The sample is drawn from a study of blood T cell repertoires in COVID-19. Assay: immunoSEQ multiplex PCR; the TCRdb copy retains only in-frame clones and omits some. The table records 150,000 to 180,000 clones, about 90% of them present only once. The CDR3 extends over 14 amino acids. Looked up from germline, CDR1 is DFQATT and CDR2 is SNEGSKA (reference sequence). Trimming took 3 bases from V and 2 from J, leaving 14 bases between them. This receptor was identified in a man in his forties or fifties with acute or convalescent COVID-19. Source material: peripheral blood. This chain links TRBV20-1 with TRBJ2-7; D not certain. The CDR3 bases are TGCAGTGCTAGTCGGTCTGGTCAACCCTACGAGCAGTACTTC. Translated: CSASRSGQPYEQYF.